This T cell receptor beta chain is from a study of shared clonotypes between healthy human individuals. On this clone: Its antigen is still unknown.

Findings and caveats of the study: The four-donor shared clonotypes exceeded non-shared clonotypes in generation probability, with non-shared ones scoring lower. Larger estimated richness was generally seen in naive subsets than in memory subsets.

In the original workflow: Junction-only immunoSEQ data arrived without quality scores, meaning filtering differed. Profiling relied on immunoSEQ multiplex PCR, and the TCRdb table lists in-frame clones only, not all of them. The V and J calls and clone size were taken over from that table, and D and trimming were inferred from the DNA. This table has about 2 million clones, 85% to 95% appearing once. The sequencing input was naive CD4+ T cells sorted from blood. This sample's subset: CD45RA+ positively selected. This TCR was sampled from a man younger than 35 in good health.

CDR3 protein: CASSSGQGYGYTF. For the CDR3, the DNA is TGTGCCAGTAGTTCGGGACAGGGCTATGGCTACACCTTC. The V call is TRBV19, the J call TRBJ1-2, with TRBD1 matching 9 bases. Per germline, CDR1 LNHDA and CDR2 SQIVND (reference sequence). The CDR3 loop spans 13 amino acids. V was clipped by 5 bases and J by 4 bases; unmatched bases: 2. Full variable domain (remainder filled in from reference TRBV19 and TRBJ1-2): DGGITQSPKYLFRKEGQNVTLSCEQNLNHDAMYWYRQDPGQGLRLIYYSQIVNDFQKGDIAEGYSVSREKKESFPLTVTSAQKNPTAFYLCASSSGQGYGYTFGSGTRLTVV.